A selection of T cell receptor beta chains follows, all from one sample in a study of blood T cell repertoires in COVID-19. Assay used: immunoSEQ multiplex PCR; TCRdb lists only in-frame clones, some missing. The repertoire holds some 280,000 clones, with under 90% as singletons. Sequencing was performed on peripheral blood. All receptors come from a woman in her forties who had recovered from COVID-19. CDR3s include the opening cysteine and the closing phenylalanine or tryptophan. Each record gives: V gene, clone size, J gene, D gene, CDR3 DNA, CDR3 protein. D genes are given only for firm matches. Size tells how often a clone was seen (once, few, many) or the class of an expanded clone, and some rows leave it out.

TRBV3-1/TRBV3-2	once	TRBJ2-7	TRBD2	TGTGCCAGCAGCAAGACTAGCGGAGTAAACGAGCAGTACTTC	CASSKTSGVNEQYF
TRBV7-8	NA	TRBJ2-2	TRBD2	TGTGCCAGCAGCTTAGTTAGCGGGACGACCGGGGAGCTGTTTTTT	CASSLVSGTTGELFF
TRBV7-9	NA	TRBJ2-1	NA	TGTGCCAGCAGCTCGACTAGAGACAATGAGCAGTTCTTC	CASSSTRDNEQFF
TRBV9	NA	TRBJ2-3	TRBD2	TGTGCCAGCAGCGTAGGGGGTCTAGCGGATACCACAGATACGCAGTATTTT	CASSVGGLADTTDTQYF
TRBV7-3	NA	TRBJ1-6	TRBD1	TGTGCCAGCAGCTATTCCGGGACAGGCACTAGTTCACCCCTCCACTTT	CASSYSGTGTSSPLHF
TRBV11-2	few	TRBJ2-7	NA	TGTGCCAGCAGCCCGGGACTCCTGAGCGGGTCCCCCTACGAGCAGTACTTC	CASSPGLLSGSPYEQYF
TRBV7-6	once	TRBJ1-1	TRBD1	TGTGCCAGCAGCTTTGCAGGGGGCACTGAAGCTTTCTTT	CASSFAGGTEAFF
TRBV29-1	NA	TRBJ2-7	TRBD1	TGCAGCGTCCGACAGGGAAACTACGAGCAGTACTTC	CSVRQGNYEQYF
TRBV27	once	TRBJ2-1	TRBD2	TGTGCCAGCAGTTTATTAGCGGGAGGGCCTGATGAGCAGTTCTTC	CASSLLAGGPDEQFF
TRBV24-1	NA	TRBJ2-3	NA	TGTGCCACCAGTGTCCCGACAGGGACTTACACAGATACGCAGTATTTT	CATSVPTGTYTDTQYF
TRBV11-3	NA	TRBJ1-4	NA	TGTGCCAGCAGCTTAGATACGGATCCGGGAACTAATGAAAAACTGTTTTTT	CASSLDTDPGTNEKLFF
TRBV7-9	NA	TRBJ2-7	TRBD1	TGTGCCAGCAGCCCAGGACAGGCCCGAGGGCAGTACTTC	CASSPGQARGQYF
TRBV5-6	NA	TRBJ2-7	NA	TGTGCCAGCAGCTTGCTTGGCCTCCACGAGCAGTACTTC	CASSLLGLHEQYF
TRBV10-3	once	TRBJ2-7	NA	TGTGCCATCAGTCCTAGCGCTTACGAGCAGTACTTC	CAISPSAYEQYF
TRBV19	NA	TRBJ1-6	TRBD1	TGTGCCAGTAGGGACAGGTTGAATTCACCCCTCCACTTT	CASRDRLNSPLHF
TRBV30	NA	TRBJ2-7	TRBD2	TGTGCCTGGAATTGGGAGGGAGCGGGCGAGCAGTACTTC	CAWNWEGAGEQYF
TRBV11-2	NA	TRBJ2-3	NA	TGTGCCACCCGTGGGGGGTCGGCAGATACGCAGTATTTT	CATRGGSADTQYF
TRBV28	NA	TRBJ1-1	NA	TGTGCCAGCAGTTTAATCGGGGTTCAGGACACTGAAGCTTTCTTT	CASSLIGVQDTEAFF
TRBV9	NA	TRBJ1-2	TRBD1	TGTGCCAGCAGCCCGGGGACAGGGAACGGAAACTATGGCTACACCTTC	CASSPGTGNGNYGYTF
TRBV5-8	NA	TRBJ1-1	NA	TGTGCCAGCAGCTTGGCGGTACGGAACACTGAAGCTTTCTTT	CASSLAVRNTEAFF
TRBV7-9	NA	TRBJ2-1	NA	TGTGCCAGCAGCTTAGCAGGACACGCCTTCAATGAGCAGTTCTTC	CASSLAGHAFNEQFF
TRBV7-9	NA	TRBJ2-1	TRBD2	TGTGCCAGCAGCGCGACCGGGACTAGCGGACTATACAATGAGCAGTTCTTC	CASSATGTSGLYNEQFF
TRBV21-1	NA	TRBJ2-7	NA	TGTGCCAGCAGCAGTAGACTAGCGGGGCACGAGCAGTACTTC	CASSSRLAGHEQYF
TRBV9	NA	TRBJ1-6	TRBD1	TGTGCCAGCAGCTCGGGACAGGTTGCACCCCTCCACTTT	CASSSGQVAPLHF
TRBV5-1	NA	TRBJ2-5	NA	TGCGCCAGCAGATCTGGCAGGGGTTGGGAGACCCAGTACTTC	CASRSGRGWETQYF
TRBV19	NA	TRBJ1-2	NA	TGTGCCACCCACAGCACGACTAACTATGGCTACACCTTC	CATHSTTNYGYTF
TRBV5-6	once	TRBJ2-1	NA	TGTGCCAGCAGCTTGATACAAAATTCAGGCAATGAGCAGTTCTTC	CASSLIQNSGNEQFF
TRBV11-3	NA	TRBJ2-5	TRBD2	TGTGCCAGCAGCCAGGGACTAGCGGGAGGAACGGCAGAGACCCAGTACTTC	CASSQGLAGGTAETQYF
TRBV11-2	NA	TRBJ2-1	TRBD2	TGTGCCAGCAGCTTATTCTGGCGGGAGGGACACAATGAGCAGTTCTTC	CASSLFWREGHNEQFF
TRBV2	few	TRBJ2-7	NA	TGTGCCAGCAAGGACAGCTTTACCCACGAGCAGTACTTC	CASKDSFTHEQYF
TRBV4-2	NA	TRBJ2-7	NA	TGTGCCAGCAGCTACAGCTCCTACGAGCAGTACTTC	CASSYSSYEQYF
TRBV27	NA	TRBJ2-3	NA	TGTGCCAGCAGTTTAGGACTACCAACCCCGGCTAGCACAGATACGCAGTATTTT	CASSLGLPTPASTDTQYF
TRBV3-1/TRBV3-2	NA	TRBJ2-5	NA	TGTGCCAGCAGCCTGGACAAGGAGCCGTCCCAGTACTTC	CASSLDKEPSQYF
TRBV27	NA	TRBJ2-7	TRBD2	TGTGCCAGCAGTTTATCGACCGCTAGCGGGAGGATCCCCTACGAGCAGTACTTC	CASSLSTASGRIPYEQYF
TRBV4-1	NA	TRBJ2-7	NA	TGCGCCAGCAGCCAAGGGCCTAGCGTCTACGAGCAGTACTTC	CASSQGPSVYEQYF
TRBV6-7	NA	TRBJ2-7	TRBD2	TGTGCCATACTAGCGGGAAGCTACGAGCAGTACTTC	CAILAGSYEQYF
TRBV27	NA	TRBJ2-7	TRBD1	TGTGCCAGCAGCCCCCGGGACAGGGTCAACGAGCAGTACTTC	CASSPRDRVNEQYF
TRBV5-4	NA	TRBJ2-7	NA	TGTGCCAGCAGCATAAGTAGCGGTTTGATCTACGAGCAGTACTTC	CASSISSGLIYEQYF
TRBV5-1	NA	TRBJ2-7	NA	TGCGCCAGCAGCCCCGACGGGAGTTACGAGCAGTACTTC	CASSPDGSYEQYF
TRBV19	NA	TRBJ1-5	TRBD1	TGTGCCAGTTCCCCTCGGACAGGGGTGGATCAGCCCCAGCATTTT	CASSPRTGVDQPQHF
TRBV19	NA	TRBJ2-2	NA	TGTGCCAGTAGTATTCCCGGGAAGGGAACCGGGGAGCTGTTTTTT	CASSIPGKGTGELFF
TRBV10-2	NA	TRBJ2-3	NA	TGCGCCAGCAGTGAGCTCGGAGTCAGGGGTTTGGACACAGATACGCAGTATTTT	CASSELGVRGLDTDTQYF
TRBV19	NA	TRBJ2-7	NA	TGTGCCAGTAGCGAGACAGGAACATCCTACGAGCAGTACTTC	CASSETGTSYEQYF
TRBV28	NA	TRBJ2-2	NA	TGTGCCAGCAGTCTAAGGAGGGACACCGGGGAGCTGTTTTTT	CASSLRRDTGELFF
TRBV11-2	NA	TRBJ1-6	NA	TGTGCCAGCAGCTTAGGCAGGGATTCACCCCTCCACTTT	CASSLGRDSPLHF
TRBV5-1	NA	TRBJ2-2	TRBD2	TGCGCCAGCAGCTTCGAAGCGGGAGGATACACCGGGGAGCTGTTTTTT	CASSFEAGGYTGELFF
TRBV25-1	NA	TRBJ2-5	TRBD1	TGTGCCAGCAGTGACAAGGGACAGGGCGGAGAGACCCAGTACTTC	CASSDKGQGGETQYF
TRBV5-1	NA	TRBJ2-1	TRBD2	TGCGCCAGCAGCTTGGAACTAGCGGGGCTGGGCTCCTACAATGAGCAGTTCTTC	CASSLELAGLGSYNEQFF
TRBV13	NA	TRBJ1-1	TRBD1	TGTGCCAGCAGCCCACGACAGGGTGGCACTGAAGCTTTCTTT	CASSPRQGGTEAFF
TRBV18	once	TRBJ2-3	TRBD2	TGTGCCAGCTCGCCGACTAGCGGGATGTCCACAGATACGCAGTATTTT	CASSPTSGMSTDTQYF
TRBV19	NA	TRBJ2-1	TRBD2	TGTGCCAGTAGCACTAAGACTAGCGGAATCTCCTACAATGAGCAGTTCTTC	CASSTKTSGISYNEQFF
TRBV29-1	NA	TRBJ2-5	TRBD2	TGCAGCGTTGGATCCAGCGGGAGCGATCAAGAGACCCAGTACTTC	CSVGSSGSDQETQYF
TRBV7-6	NA	TRBJ2-2	TRBD2	TGTGCCAGCAGCGGACTAGCGGGAGGTCTCGGGGAGCTGTTTTTT	CASSGLAGGLGELFF
TRBV9	NA	TRBJ1-1	NA	TGTGCCAGCAGCGTAGGGTCAGGAAACACTGAAGCTTTCTTT	CASSVGSGNTEAFF